This entry features one T cell receptor (beta chain) sequence. No antigen is known for it. This entry belongs to a study of shared clonotypes between healthy human individuals. Investigators divided CD4+ cells into CD45RA+ naive and CD45RA-negative memory subsets. Study outcomes and limitations: Only a few donors were included, so the genetic and exposure-history diversity represented was limited.

The V end lost 4 bases, the J end lost 6 bases, and 20 bases lay between the germline ends. Germline-derived CDR1 and CDR2 are SGHNT and YYREEE (reference sequence). The CDR3 contains 15 residues. TCRdb's table, derived via immunoSEQ multiplex PCR, lists solely in-frame clones and lacks some. Of roughly 2.2 million clones listed, 80% to 95% were seen once; the top ten hold approximately 0.4%. Sequencing was carried out using naive CD4+ T cells from PBMCs. Described subset: CD45RA+ positively selected. The chain is built from TRBV5-4 and TRBJ2-7; D may correspond to TRBD1 or TRBD2 (7 bases each). The receptor comes from a man between 18 and 35 years old in good health. Some clones in this sample may be carry-over from other donors' samples. CDR3 sequence: CASSVTGRGLGEQYF. CDR3 coding DNA: TGTGCCAGCAGCGTGACAGGGAGGGGCCTGGGCGAGCAGTACTTC.